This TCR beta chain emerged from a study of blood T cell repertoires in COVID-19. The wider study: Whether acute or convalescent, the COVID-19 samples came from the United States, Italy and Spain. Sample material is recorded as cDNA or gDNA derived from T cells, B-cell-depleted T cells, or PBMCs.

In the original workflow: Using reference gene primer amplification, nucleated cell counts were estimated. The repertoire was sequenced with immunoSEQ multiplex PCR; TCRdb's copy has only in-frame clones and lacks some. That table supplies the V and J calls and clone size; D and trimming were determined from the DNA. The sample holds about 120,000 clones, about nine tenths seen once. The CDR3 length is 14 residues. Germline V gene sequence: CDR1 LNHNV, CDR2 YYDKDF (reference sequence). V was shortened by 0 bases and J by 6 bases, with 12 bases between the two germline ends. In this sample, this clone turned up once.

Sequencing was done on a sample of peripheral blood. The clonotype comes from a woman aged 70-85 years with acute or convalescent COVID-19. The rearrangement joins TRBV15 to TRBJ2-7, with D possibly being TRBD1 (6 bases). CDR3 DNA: TGTGCCACCAGCAGAGAACAGGGATCGCGCGAGCAGTACTTC. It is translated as CATSREQGSREQYF.